This TCR beta chain was sequenced during a study of ipilimumab plus nivolumab after autologous stem cell transplantation. From germline, CDR1 is SNHLY and CDR2 FYNNEI. The CDR3 has 16 amino acids. With 6 bases clipped from V and 10 bases from J, the junction kept 14 bases outside the gene matches. Sequenced by immunoSEQ multiplex PCR; TCRdb stores in-frame clones only, minus some. The sample holds around 13,000 clones, 55% to 85% seen once. This TCR derives from a male donor with diffuse large B-cell lymphoma. The rearrangement joins TRBV2 to TRBJ1-6; 8 nucleotides match TRBD1. Sequences were derived from PBMCs, sampled in a trial of ipilimumab plus nivolumab as post-transplant consolidation. Here the CDR3 reads CASRGLQHTGGSPLHF. The CDR3 DNA sequence: TGTGCCAGCAGGGGCCTCCAGCACACAGGGGGATCACCCCTCCACTTT.